Listed here is a single T cell receptor (beta chain). This clonotype was recorded at least ten times. Its antigen is still unknown. One base away there is no much larger clone; base qualities are not given. From its cysteine to its phenylalanine, the CDR3 spans 14 amino acids. The read is trimmed to its CDR3 DNA, 42 bases read in frame from base 1. For this chain, trimming is 7 bases at the V end and 9 bases at the J end, and the number of junction bases without a gene match is 10. The data stem from a study of response to subunit inactivated influenza vaccine (dated by TCRdb to 2017 to 2018). Study-level background: To follow how T cells responded to a trivalent subunit inactivated influenza vaccine, the researchers relied on deep quantitative profiling of the T cell receptor repertoire. Results and caveats for the whole study, not just this receptor: It was suggested by the authors that each seasonal influenza vaccination may recruit only a limited number of new T cells.

Receptors were amplified or captured by RT-PCR. Sequencer: Illumina HiSeq 2500. TCRdb reanalyzed the raw reads on its own, using fastp at Q25 for trimming and MiXCR for clone calling, and kept in-frame beta chains. Each entry merges the rows of one CDR3 protein and shows their most common DNA and genes. The sample table lists 500,000 or so distinct CDR3 sequences, 16% of them with a count of one. The ten largest clones capture less than 4% of the sample. The chain was built from TRBV12-3 or TRBV12-4 and TRBJ2-1; a stretch of 9 junction bases matches TRBD2. The TCR comes from a man between 50 and 69 years old who received an inactivated influenza vaccine. Donor details come from another sample of the same person, matched by shared clones. The sample in question was CD4+ T cells sorted from PBMCs, obtained less than 30 months after vaccination. The nucleotides are TGTGCCAGCACCACTGCGGGAGGGCCAGGTGAGCAGTTCTTC. It translates to CASTTAGGPGEQFF.